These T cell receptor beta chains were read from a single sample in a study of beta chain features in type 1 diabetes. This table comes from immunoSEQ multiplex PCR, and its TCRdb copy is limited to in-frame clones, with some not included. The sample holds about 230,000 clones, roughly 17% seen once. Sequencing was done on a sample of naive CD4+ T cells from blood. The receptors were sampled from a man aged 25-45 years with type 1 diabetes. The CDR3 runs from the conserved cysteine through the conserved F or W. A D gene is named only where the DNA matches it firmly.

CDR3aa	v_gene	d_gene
CASSAWGAGVETQYF	TRBV5-1	TRBD2
CASRRQQETQYF	TRBV5-1	.
CASSVGTSGRVLTGELFF	TRBV9	TRBD2
CASGLGLPGYGYTF	TRBV12-5	.
CASSTRQGRTYNEQFF	TRBV27	TRBD1
CASSSTYNEQFF	TRBV28	.
CASSLEGYGYTF	TRBV7-9	.
CASSLPTGLSSYEQYF	TRBV28	.
CAISSGTGYNEQFF	TRBV10-3	TRBD1
CSVRYFGPATQQYF	TRBV29-1	.
CASSLDRAPQYF	TRBV5-1	.
CASRAGETQYF	TRBV5-1	.
CSVGQGSLYGYTF	TRBV29-1	TRBD1
CASSLGQAGETQYF	TRBV7-2	TRBD1
CASILGGTYNEQFF	TRBV2	.
CASGYYEQYF	TRBV27	.
CATSRGLAYEQYF	TRBV15	.
CATSRDLEMRFF	TRBV15	.
CASSTRQPQETQYF	TRBV7-2	.
CASGPIAKNIQYF	TRBV2	.
CASSLYGTAGGGYTF	TRBV27	TRBD1
CASSYNYEQYF	TRBV27	.
CASSLDGQSLNIQYF	TRBV9	.
CASSQTSGSYEQYF	TRBV18	TRBD2
CASSRQGTETQYF	TRBV28	TRBD1
CASTRLGGSYEQYF	TRBV7-9	TRBD2
CASSPPGGQPQHF	TRBV7-9	.
CASSSNPSGASSYNEQFF	TRBV13	TRBD2
CASSDSSGSSSYNEQFF	TRBV25-1	TRBD2
CASSGSGQGANEQYF	TRBV7-3	TRBD1
CASSLLDGAYEQYF	TRBV5-1	.
CASSQDLYNEQFF	TRBV14	.
CASTSSTGKNIQYF	TRBV9	TRBD1
CASTPVDEQYF	TRBV7-9	.
CASSLQGLLAKNIQYF	TRBV7-9	.
CASSFSGRGRFNEQFF	TRBV28	TRBD2
CASSFLQAGANVLTF	TRBV5-1	.
CASSVAVGTDTQYF	TRBV9	.
CATSRDYGQGAADTQYF	TRBV15	TRBD1
CASSQRTGPTGELFF	TRBV4-3	TRBD1
CASGTSGSGYIQYF	TRBV27	TRBD2
CASSVASDTQYF	TRBV9	.
CASSYSYPVGYGYTF	TRBV6-6	.
CASSLLAASYNEQFF	TRBV7-8	TRBD2
CSVERLLAKNIQYF	TRBV29-1	.
CASSFSSDLRVEQYF	TRBV27	.
CASSIQEVVDGYTF	TRBV19	.
CASTFLAGTTDTQYF	TRBV9	TRBD2
CASGGSQHYGYTF	TRBV9	.
CASSRRTLIQETQYF	TRBV7-2	.
CSVEGVGTGGFNEQFF	TRBV29-1	TRBD1
CASSQEGDRGNIQYF	TRBV4-2	TRBD1
CSVADRMNTEAFF	TRBV29-1	TRBD1
CAWAPTGGTEAFF	TRBV30	TRBD1
CAISRGAGRNNEQFF	TRBV10-3	.
CASSQVDRGVETQYF	TRBV4-1	TRBD1
CASSQAQRETQYF	TRBV4-1	.
CATSRDQTGGGEKLFF	TRBV15	TRBD1